The 8 T cell receptor beta chains reported below all come from one sample, sequenced in a study of OX40 agonist ivuxolimab in advanced cancers. Assay used: immunoSEQ multiplex PCR; TCRdb lists only in-frame clones, some missing. The table includes around 76,000 clones, around 85% detected once. This specimen consisted of CD4+ or CD8+ T cells sorted from blood, obtained in a trial of the OX40 agonist ivuxolimab. These receptors were taken from an adult with an advanced solid tumor such as melanoma, head and neck, liver or kidney cancer.

CDR3 DNA: TGTGCCAGCAGCTTAGCTAGCACCACAGATGAGCAGTTCTTC. Translation: CASSLASTTDEQFF. This chain uses TRBV7-2 with TRBJ2-1; D not certain. Germline lookup yields CDR1 SGHTA and CDR2 FQGNSA. This CDR3 has 14 amino acids. The germline V and J ends were trimmed by 0 bases and 8 bases, with 11 bases remaining between them. The full variable domain, with the rest looked up from reference TRBV7-2 and TRBJ2-1, is GAGVSQSPSNKVTEKGKDVELRCDPISGHTALYWYRQSLGQGLEFLIYFQGNSAPDKSGLPSDRFSAERTGGSVSTLTIQRTQQEDSAVYLCASSLASTTDEQFFGPGTRLTVL.

The chain recombines TRBV4-2 with TRBJ2-3; D is possibly TRBD2 (5 bases). Germline V gene data show CDR1 as LGHNA and CDR2 as YNFKEQ. There are 17 residues in the CDR3. V was pared by 1 base and J by 4 bases, with 18 bases between. Here the CDR3 DNA reads TGTGCCAGCAGCCAAGTGGACGGGGTGCGGGTCCCAGATACGCAGTATTTT. Translating gives CASSQVDGVRVPDTQYF.

In this sample, this clone turned up a few times. The CDR3 DNA follows: TGTGCCAGTACAGGTATTGGACAGCCCCAGCATTTT. Its translation: CASTGIGQPQHF. This rearrangement joins TRBV19 to TRBJ1-5; D uncertain. V lost 7 bases to trimming and J lost 7 bases, with 11 bases between them. Per germline, CDR1 LNHDA and CDR2 SQIVND (reference sequence). The CDR3 contains 12 residues.

This chain links TRBV4-1 with TRBJ2-3; D unresolved. Between the trimmed V and J ends, which lost 4 bases and 10 bases, there was a span of 6 bases. Germline values: CDR1 MGHRA, CDR2 YSYEKL. This CDR3 contains 10 residues. Here the CDR3 DNA reads TGCGCCAGCAGCCGCTGCCCGCAGTATTTT. It yields the protein CASSRCPQYF.

CDR3 residues: CASGLVRSGTGGFQPQHF. The CDR3 coding sequence is TGTGCTAGTGGTTTGGTACGCTCCGGGACAGGGGGATTTCAGCCCCAGCATTTT. V and J are TRBV12-5 and TRBJ1-5, with 11 bases that match TRBD1. Germline CDR1 and CDR2: LGHNT and FRNRAP. With 0 bases clipped from V and 6 bases from J, the junction kept 10 bases outside the gene matches. The CDR3 sequence is 18 residues long.

CDR3 DNA: TGCGCCAGCAGCTTCTCCGGGACTAGCGGGAATCACAATGAGCAGTTCTTC. This encodes CASSFSGTSGNHNEQFF. V is TRBV4-3 and J is TRBJ2-1, with TRBD2 matching over 13 bases. This CDR3 contains 17 residues. Germline V gene data show CDR1 as LGHNA and CDR2 as YSLEER. The V and J ends lost 5 bases and 5 bases, in that order; junction bases with no gene match: 9.

A single count supports this clone. The V call is TRBV2, the J call TRBJ1-2; 8 nucleotides align to TRBD1. CDR1 is SNHLY and CDR2 is FYNNEI in the germline V gene. The CDR3 extends over 16 amino acids. J lost 5 bases, V lost 3 bases, and 11 bases had no gene match. The CDR3 DNA is TGTGCCAGCAGTGACCCCGGACAGGGCCCTAGGTATGGCTACACCTTC. Translating gives CASSDPGQGPRYGYTF.

The V gene is TRBV4-1, the J gene TRBJ1-2; the match to TRBD1 covers 7 bases. V shed 2 bases and J 8 bases; nucleotides not matched to a gene: 8. The CDR3 contains 14 residues. Germline CDR1 MGHRA, CDR2 YSYEKL. CDR3 residues: CASSQQTGWGGYTF. In nucleotides, the CDR3 is TGCGCCAGCAGCCAACAGACAGGGTGGGGCGGCTACACCTTC.